One and the same sample provided the 6 T cell receptor beta chains below, sequenced in a study of OX40 agonist ivuxolimab in advanced cancers. Libraries were prepared by immunoSEQ multiplex PCR; TCRdb keeps only in-frame clonotypes and omits some of them. This sample has roughly 84,000 clones, with 81% found just once. Sequencing used CD4+ or CD8+ T cells sorted from blood, obtained in a trial of the OX40 agonist ivuxolimab. The receptors shown here come from an adult with an advanced solid tumor such as melanoma, head and neck, liver or kidney cancer.

This clone was recorded a few times. This chain uses TRBV21-1 with TRBJ1-6; the D call TRBD1 from the table was never checked on the DNA. TRBV21-1 is tagged as a pseudogene. This CDR3 has 15 amino acids. The CDR3 here is CASSQEGCSNSPLHF. The CDR3, as DNA: TGTGCCAGCAGCCAAGAGGGGTGCAGTAATTCACCCCTCCACTTT.

Regarding this clone: One end of the junction is discordant with germline, which a read error may explain. The V gene is TRBV7-2, the J gene TRBJ2-7, with no clear D. The CDR3 covers 16 residues. The germline V gene has CDR1 SGHTA and CDR2 FQGNSA. The CDR3 nucleotides read TGTGCCAACAGCTTATTCGGCCCAGGTTCTTTCCACGAGCAGTACTTC. This sequence encodes CANSLFGPGSFHEQYF.

The J gene is TRBJ2-7, the V gene TRBV7-7, with a possible D match to TRBD2 (5 bases). Germline values: CDR1 SSHAT, CDR2 FNYEAQ (reference sequence). The V and J ends lost 5 bases and 5 bases respectively, with 13 bases between them. The CDR3 runs to 13 residues. CDR3 in amino acids: CASSLDGSHEQYF. Written as DNA, the CDR3 is TGTGCCAGCAGCCTAGATGGGAGCCACGAGCAGTACTTC.

The chain employs TRBV19 and TRBJ2-5; a possible D gene is TRBD1 (6 bases). This CDR3 is 17 amino acids long. V was shortened by 4 bases and J by 7 bases, with 25 bases between the two germline ends. In germline, CDR1 is LNHDA, CDR2 SQIVND (reference sequence). The CDR3 nucleotides read TGTGCCAGTAGTACGTTCCCGGGACAAGGGGAGAGAGGGACCCAGTACTTC. Translation gives CASSTFPGQGERGTQYF.

The chain employs TRBV7-2 and TRBJ1-2; no clear D gene. Germline V gene data show CDR1 as SGHTA and CDR2 as FQGNSA. Trimming pared 4 bases from V and 8 bases from J, leaving 23 bases between. The CDR3 runs to 16 residues. CDR3: CASSSILTDGESGYTF. The CDR3 bases are TGTGCCAGCAGCTCTATACTAACGGACGGGGAGTCGGGCTACACCTTC.

The chain has TRBV5-1 and TRBJ1-2; D is unclear. The CDR3 loop spans 12 amino acids. V lost 3 bases to trimming and J lost 6 bases, with 9 bases between them. Germline assignment: CDR1 SGHRS and CDR2 YFSETQ. CDR3 region: CASSWAADGYTF. The CDR3, as DNA: TGCGCCAGCAGCTGGGCCGCCGATGGCTACACCTTC.